Presented here are 6 T cell receptor beta chains from one specimen sequenced in a study of CD8+ T cells in alopecia areata. Reverse transcription of extracted RNA yielded cDNA, which provided the sequencing template. Sequencing was performed with immunoSEQ multiplex PCR; in TCRdb, only in-frame clones are kept and a portion is missing. The table includes some 190,000 clones, roughly 66% detected once. Treatment defined: oral pan-JAK inhibitor, 5-10 mg twice daily. Specimen: CD4+ T cells sorted from blood, collected at week 24, from a patient treated with tofacitinib. The source is a human donor with alopecia areata.

The chain is built from TRBV29-1 and TRBJ1-1; no firm D call. V was pared by 1 base and J by 0 bases, with 15 bases between. The CDR3 sequence is 16 residues long. CDR1 is SQVTM and CDR2 is ANQGSEA in the germline V gene. CDR3 DNA: TGCAGCGTTGAAGGGCCTTCCGGAGCGATGAACACTGAAGCTTTCTTT. Amino acids: CSVEGPSGAMNTEAFF.

This clone turned up a few times. Other DNA sequences from this sample encode an identical CDR3 as well. The chain joins TRBV29-1 to TRBJ2-1; D unresolved. Germline V CDR1 and CDR2: SQVTM, ANQGSEA. Deletions cut 4 bases from V and 7 bases from J, with 5 bases between. CDR3 length equals 10 residues. Written as DNA, the CDR3 is TGCAGCGTTGCTGGGAATGAGCAGTTCTTC. This encodes CSVAGNEQFF.

The chain's CDR3 is CSVEDPQGTGYEQYF. The CDR3 nucleotides are TGCAGCGTTGAAGACCCTCAGGGTACGGGATACGAGCAGTACTTC. This chain connects TRBV29-1 to TRBJ2-7, with D perhaps TRBD1 or TRBD2 (5 bases each). Germline CDR1 reads SQVTM; CDR2 reads ANQGSEA. Trimming stripped 0 bases from V and 4 bases from J, with 16 bases between. This CDR3 spans 15 amino acids.

The gene calls are TRBV29-1 and TRBJ2-3; D unresolved. With 7 bases removed from V and 0 bases from J, the gap between germline ends came to 5 bases. The CDR3 runs to 11 residues. The germline gives CDR1 SQVTM, CDR2 ANQGSEA. Here the CDR3 DNA reads TGCAGCGCCGCGAGCACAGATACGCAGTATTTT. This codes for CSAASTDTQYF.

This clone has a handful of counts. This chain links TRBV5-1 with TRBJ2-3; D is uncertain. Deletions cut 3 bases from V and 0 bases from J, with 5 bases between. The V gene's germline CDR1 is SGHRS and CDR2 YFSETQ. This CDR3 is 13 amino acids long. The CDR3 DNA is TGCGCCAGCAGCTGGGCAAGCACAGATACGCAGTATTTT. Translated, it gives CASSWASTDTQYF. The full variable domain, in which reference TRBV5-1 and TRBJ2-3 provide the parts outside the CDR3, is KAGVTQTPRYLIKTRGQQVTLSCSPISGHRSVSWYQQTPGQGLQFLFEYFSETQRNKGNFPGRFSGRQFSNSRSEMNVSTLELGDSALYLCASSWASTDTQYFGPGTRLTVL.

This chain uses TRBV27 with TRBJ1-1; TRBD1 matches 9 bases. Germline V gene sequence: CDR1 MNHEY, CDR2 SMNVEV (reference sequence). The CDR3 contains 15 residues. Germline trimming cut 5 bases from V and 3 bases from J; bases unmatched to any gene: 7. The CDR3: CASSHTGGAYTEAFF. The DNA of the CDR3 is TGTGCCAGCAGTCATACAGGGGGCGCGTACACTGAAGCTTTCTTT.